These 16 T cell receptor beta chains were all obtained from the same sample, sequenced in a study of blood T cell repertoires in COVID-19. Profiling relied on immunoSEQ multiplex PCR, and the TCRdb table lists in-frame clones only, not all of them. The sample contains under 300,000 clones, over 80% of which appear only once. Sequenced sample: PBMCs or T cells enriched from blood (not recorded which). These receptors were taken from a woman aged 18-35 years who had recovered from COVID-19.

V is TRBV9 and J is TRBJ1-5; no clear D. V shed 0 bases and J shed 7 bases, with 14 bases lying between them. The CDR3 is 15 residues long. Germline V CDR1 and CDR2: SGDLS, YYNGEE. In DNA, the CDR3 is TGTGCCAGCAGCGTAGGCCCAGAGGGTGGCCAGCCCCAGCATTTT. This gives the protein CASSVGPEGGQPQHF.

This CDR3 is CASSQDPGRTEQFF. The CDR3 region has the DNA TGTGCCAGCAGCCAAGACCCGGGGAGGACTGAGCAGTTCTTC. The chain employs TRBV14 and TRBJ2-1, with D possibly TRBD2 on 6 matching bases. V lost 0 bases, J lost 9 bases, and 12 bases lay in between. CDR1 and CDR2 (germline): SGHDN, FVKESK. This CDR3 comprises 14 residues.

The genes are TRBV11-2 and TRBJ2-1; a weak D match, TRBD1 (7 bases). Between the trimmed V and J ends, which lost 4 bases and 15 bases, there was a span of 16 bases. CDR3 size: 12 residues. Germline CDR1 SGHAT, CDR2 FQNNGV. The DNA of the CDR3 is TGTGCCAGCAGCTCACCAGGGGGGTACCGGTTCTTC. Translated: CASSSPGGYRFF. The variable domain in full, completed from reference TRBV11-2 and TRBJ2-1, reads EAGVAQSPRYKIIEKRQSVAFWCNPISGHATLYWYQQILGQGPKLLIQFQNNGVVDDSQLPKDRFSAERLKGVDSTLKIQPAKLEDSAVYLCASSSPGGYRFFGPGTRLTVL.

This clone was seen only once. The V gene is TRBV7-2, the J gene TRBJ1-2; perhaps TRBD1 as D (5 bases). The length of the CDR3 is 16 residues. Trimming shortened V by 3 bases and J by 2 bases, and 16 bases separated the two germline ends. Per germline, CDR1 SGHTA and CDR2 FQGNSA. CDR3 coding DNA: TGTGCCAGCAGCTTCCGGGGGTGGAGGAGCAACTATGGCTACACCTTC. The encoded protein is CASSFRGWRSNYGYTF.

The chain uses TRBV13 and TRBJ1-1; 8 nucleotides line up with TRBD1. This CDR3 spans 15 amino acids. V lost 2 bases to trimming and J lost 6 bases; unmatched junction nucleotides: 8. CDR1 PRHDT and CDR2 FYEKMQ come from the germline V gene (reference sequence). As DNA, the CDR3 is TGTGCCAGCAGCTTAACCCAGGGGGCGCGTCCTGAAGCTTTCTTT. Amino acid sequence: CASSLTQGARPEAFF.

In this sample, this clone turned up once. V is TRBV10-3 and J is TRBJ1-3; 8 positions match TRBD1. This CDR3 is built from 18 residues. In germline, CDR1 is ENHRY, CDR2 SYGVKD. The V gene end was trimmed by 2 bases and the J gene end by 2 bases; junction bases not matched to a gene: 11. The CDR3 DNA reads TGTGCCATCAGTGAGGTGTTGGCGGGACAGGCAACTGGAAACACCATATATTTT. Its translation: CAISEVLAGQATGNTIYF.

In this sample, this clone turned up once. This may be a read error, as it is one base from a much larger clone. This CDR3 is CASSSGQGYTEAFF. The CDR3 DNA reads TGTGCCAGCAGTTCGGGACAGGGGTACACTGAAGCTTTCTTT. The rearrangement uses TRBV28 and TRBJ1-1; 10 bases match TRBD1. The V gene end was trimmed by 4 bases and the J gene end by 3 bases; junction bases not matched to a gene: 2. Germline values: CDR1 MDHEN, CDR2 SYDVKM. The CDR3 runs to 14 residues.

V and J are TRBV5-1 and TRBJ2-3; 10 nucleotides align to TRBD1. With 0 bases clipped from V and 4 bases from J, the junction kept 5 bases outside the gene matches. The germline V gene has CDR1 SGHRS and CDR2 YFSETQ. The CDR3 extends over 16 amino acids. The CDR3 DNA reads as TGCGCCAGCAGCTTGGAGTGGGGACAGGGGTCAGATACGCAGTATTTT. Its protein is CASSLEWGQGSDTQYF.

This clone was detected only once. Here the CDR3 reads CASSLLYGGRASTDTQYF. CDR3 nucleotides: TGTGCCAGCAGCTTATTGTATGGCGGGAGGGCCAGTACAGATACGCAGTATTTT. This chain connects TRBV7-6 to TRBJ2-3; TRBD2 matches 9 bases. The trim removed 2 bases at V and 3 bases at J, leaving 12 bases unmatched. The CDR3 sequence is 18 residues long. The germline gives CDR1 SGHVS, CDR2 FNYEAQ.

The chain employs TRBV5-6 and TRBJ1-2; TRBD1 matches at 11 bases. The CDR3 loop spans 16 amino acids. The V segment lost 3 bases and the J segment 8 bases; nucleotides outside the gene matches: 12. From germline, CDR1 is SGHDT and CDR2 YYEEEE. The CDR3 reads CASSSLPGQGVDGYTF. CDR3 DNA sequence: TGTGCCAGCAGCTCCCTACCGGGACAGGGGGTGGACGGCTACACCTTC. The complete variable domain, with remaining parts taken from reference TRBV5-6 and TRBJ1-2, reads DAGVTQSPTHLIKTRGQQVTLRCSPKSGHDTVSWYQQALGQGPQFIFQYYEEEERQRGNFPDRFSGHQFPNYSSELNVNALLLGDSALYLCASSSLPGQGVDGYTFGSGTRLTVV.

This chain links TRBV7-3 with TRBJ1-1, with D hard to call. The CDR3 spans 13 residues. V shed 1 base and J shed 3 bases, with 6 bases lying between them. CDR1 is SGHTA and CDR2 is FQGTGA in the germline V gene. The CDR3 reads CASSLISYTEAFF. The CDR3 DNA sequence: TGTGCCAGCAGCTTAATCAGTTACACTGAAGCTTTCTTT.

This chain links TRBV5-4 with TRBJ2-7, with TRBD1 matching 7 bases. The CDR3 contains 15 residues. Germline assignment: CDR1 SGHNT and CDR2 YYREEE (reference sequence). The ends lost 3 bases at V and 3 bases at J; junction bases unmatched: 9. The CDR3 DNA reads TGTGCCAGCAGCTCGACAGGGTCGGGGTTCTACGAGCAGTACTTC. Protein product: CASSSTGSGFYEQYF.

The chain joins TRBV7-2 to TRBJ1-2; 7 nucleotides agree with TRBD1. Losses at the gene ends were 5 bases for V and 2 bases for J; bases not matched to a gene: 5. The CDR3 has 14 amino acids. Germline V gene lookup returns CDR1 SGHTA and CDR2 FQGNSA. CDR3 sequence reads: CASSDRQGNYGYTF. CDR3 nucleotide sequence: TGTGCCAGCAGCGACCGACAGGGAAACTATGGCTACACCTTC.

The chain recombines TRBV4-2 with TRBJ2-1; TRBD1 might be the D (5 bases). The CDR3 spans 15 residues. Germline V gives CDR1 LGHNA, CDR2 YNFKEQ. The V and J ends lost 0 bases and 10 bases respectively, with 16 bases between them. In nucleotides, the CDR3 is TGTGCCAGCAGCCAAGATGGGGCCCACTTGGAAGAGCAGTTCTTC. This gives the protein CASSQDGAHLEEQFF.

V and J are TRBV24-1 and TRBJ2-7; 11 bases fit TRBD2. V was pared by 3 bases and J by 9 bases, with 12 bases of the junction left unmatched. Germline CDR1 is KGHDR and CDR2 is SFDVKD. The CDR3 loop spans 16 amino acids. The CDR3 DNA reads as TGTGCCACCAGTGATAGACGGACTAGCGGGTCCCGGGGGCAGTACTTC. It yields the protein CATSDRRTSGSRGQYF.

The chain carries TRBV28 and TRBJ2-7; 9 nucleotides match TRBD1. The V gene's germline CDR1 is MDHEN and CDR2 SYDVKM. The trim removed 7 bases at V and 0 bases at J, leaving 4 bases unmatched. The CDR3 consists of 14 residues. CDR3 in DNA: TGTGCCAGCACCGGGACAGGGCGCTCCTACGAGCAGTACTTC. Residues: CASTGTGRSYEQYF.